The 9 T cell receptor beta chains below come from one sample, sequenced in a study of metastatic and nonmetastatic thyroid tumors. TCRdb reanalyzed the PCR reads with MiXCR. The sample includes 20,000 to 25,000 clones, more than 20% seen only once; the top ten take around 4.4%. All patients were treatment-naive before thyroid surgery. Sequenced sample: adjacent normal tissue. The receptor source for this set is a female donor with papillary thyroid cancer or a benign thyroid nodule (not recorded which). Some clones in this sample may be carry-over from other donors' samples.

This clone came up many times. CDR3 region: CASRIGVATEAFF. As DNA, the CDR3 is TGTGCCAGCAGGATCGGAGTTGCCACTGAAGCTTTCTTT. The chain recombines TRBV6-1 with TRBJ1-1; no firm D call. The CDR3 contains 13 residues. Germline V gives CDR1 MNHNS, CDR2 SASEGT. The germline V and J ends were trimmed by 6 bases and 4 bases, with 12 bases remaining between them.

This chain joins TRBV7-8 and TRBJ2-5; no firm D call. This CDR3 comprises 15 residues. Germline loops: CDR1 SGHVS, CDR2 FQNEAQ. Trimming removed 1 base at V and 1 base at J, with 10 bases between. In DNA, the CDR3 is TGTGCCAGCAGCTTAGTAGTACGGAGCCAAGAGACCCAGTACTTC. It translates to CASSLVVRSQETQYF.

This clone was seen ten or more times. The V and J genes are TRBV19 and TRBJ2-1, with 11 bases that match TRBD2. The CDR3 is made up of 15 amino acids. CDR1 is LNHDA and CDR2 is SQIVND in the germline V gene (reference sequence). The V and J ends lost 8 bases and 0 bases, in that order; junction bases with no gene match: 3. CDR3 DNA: TGTGCCAGTTCACTAGCGGGAGACTCCTACAATGAGCAGTTCTTC. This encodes CASSLAGDSYNEQFF. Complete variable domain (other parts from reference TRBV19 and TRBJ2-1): DGGITQSPKYLFRKEGQNVTLSCEQNLNHDAMYWYRQDPGQGLRLIYYSQIVNDFQKGDIAEGYSVSREKKESFPLTVTSAQKNPTAFYLCASSLAGDSYNEQFFGPGTRLTVL.

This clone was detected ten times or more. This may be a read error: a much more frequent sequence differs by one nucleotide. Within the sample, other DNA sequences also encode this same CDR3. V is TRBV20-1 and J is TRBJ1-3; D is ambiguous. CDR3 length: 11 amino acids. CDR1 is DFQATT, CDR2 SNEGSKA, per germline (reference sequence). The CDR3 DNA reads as TGCAGCGCCCGCGCCGGGAACCCCATATATTTT. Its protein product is CSARAGNPIYF.

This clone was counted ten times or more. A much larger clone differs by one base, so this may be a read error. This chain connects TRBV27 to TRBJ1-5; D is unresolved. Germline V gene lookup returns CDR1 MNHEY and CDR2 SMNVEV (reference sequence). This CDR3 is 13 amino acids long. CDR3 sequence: CVSSAWRNQPQHF. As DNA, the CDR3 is TGTGTCAGCAGCGCGTGGAGAAATCAGCCCCAGCATTTT.

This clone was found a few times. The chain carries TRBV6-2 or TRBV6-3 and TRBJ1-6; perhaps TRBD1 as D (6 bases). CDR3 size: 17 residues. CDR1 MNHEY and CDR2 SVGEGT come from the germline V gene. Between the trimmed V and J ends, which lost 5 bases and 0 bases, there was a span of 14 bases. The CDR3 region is CASSPRQERSYNSPLHF. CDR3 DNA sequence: TGTGCCAGCAGTCCCCGACAGGAACGCTCCTATAATTCACCCCTCCACTTT.

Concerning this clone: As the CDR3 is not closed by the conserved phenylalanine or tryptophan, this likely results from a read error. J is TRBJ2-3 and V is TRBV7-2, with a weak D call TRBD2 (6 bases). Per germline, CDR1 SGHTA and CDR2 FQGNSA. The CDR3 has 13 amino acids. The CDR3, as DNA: TGTGCCAGCAGGTTAGCGGGCACAGATACGCAGTATCTT. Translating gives CASRLAGTDTQYL.

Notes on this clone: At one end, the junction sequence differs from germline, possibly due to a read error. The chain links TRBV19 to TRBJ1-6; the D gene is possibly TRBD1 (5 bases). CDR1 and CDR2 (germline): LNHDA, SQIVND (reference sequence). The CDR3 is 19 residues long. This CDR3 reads CASRWASGRGPATNSPFHF. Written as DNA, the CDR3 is TGTGCCAGTAGGTGGGCGTCCGGTAGGGGTCCCGCTACTAATTCACCCTTCCACTTT.

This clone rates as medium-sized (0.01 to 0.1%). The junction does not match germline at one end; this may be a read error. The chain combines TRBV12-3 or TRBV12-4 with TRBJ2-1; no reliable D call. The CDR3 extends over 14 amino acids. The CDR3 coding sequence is TGTGCCAGCAGATTAGGCGGTACCTACAATGAGCAGTTCTTC. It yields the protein CASRLGGTYNEQFF.